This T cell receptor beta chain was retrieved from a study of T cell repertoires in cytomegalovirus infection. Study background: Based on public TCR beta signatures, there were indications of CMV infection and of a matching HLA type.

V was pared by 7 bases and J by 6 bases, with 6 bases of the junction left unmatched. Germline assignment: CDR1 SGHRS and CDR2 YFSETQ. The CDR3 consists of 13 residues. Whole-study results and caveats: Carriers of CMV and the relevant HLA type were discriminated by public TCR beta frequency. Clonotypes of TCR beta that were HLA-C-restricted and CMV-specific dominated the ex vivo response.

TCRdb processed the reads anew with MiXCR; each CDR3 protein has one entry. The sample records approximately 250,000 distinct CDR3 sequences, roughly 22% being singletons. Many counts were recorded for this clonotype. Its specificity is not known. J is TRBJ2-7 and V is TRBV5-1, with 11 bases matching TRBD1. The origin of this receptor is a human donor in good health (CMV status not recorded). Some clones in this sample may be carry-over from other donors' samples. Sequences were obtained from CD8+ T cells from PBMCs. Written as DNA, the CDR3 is TGCGCCAGCGATTCCGGGACAGGGGGCGAGCAGTACTTC. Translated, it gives CASDSGTGGEQYF.